This T cell receptor (beta chain) was found in a study of CD8+CD57+ T cells in acquired aplastic anemia. Study at large: Quantities of DNA derived from sorted CD4+ and CD8+ cells averaged roughly 3 ug. Regarding the study as a whole: Patients and controls shared about 30 CD8+ CDR3 sequences.

The CDR3 length is 15 residues. Germline V gene data show CDR1 as SNHLY and CDR2 as FYNNEI. The ends were cut back, 6 bases at V and 3 bases at J, with 17 bases in the middle. The authors sequenced patients whose flow cytometry had shown CD8+CD57+ cell expansion. Remarks on this clonotype: The antigen is unknown.

The TCR beta profiling, which covered VDJ combination and CDR3 sequence, was carried out using genomic DNA as the template. TCRdb passed the reads through MiXCR, listing each CDR3 protein once. The data show 150,000 or so distinct CDR3 sequences, 52% seen once. V and J are TRBV2 and TRBJ1-1; maybe TRBD1 (5 bases). The sequence derives from a human donor with aplastic anemia. Material for sequencing was sorted CD4+, CD8+, or CD8+CD57+ T cells (not recorded which) from PBMCs. The CDR3 loop is CASRGRLGGDTEAFF. The CDR3 coding sequence is TGTGCCAGCAGGGGACGCCTGGGAGGGGACACTGAAGCTTTCTTT.